This T cell receptor (beta chain) comes out of a study of T cell responses to AZD1222 COVID-19 vaccine. Only in-frame clones appear in the TCRdb table, and some are missing; sequencing was by immunoSEQ multiplex PCR. Here the sample spans roughly 97,000 clones, over 70% being singletons. This CDR3 comprises 14 residues. Between the trimmed V and J ends, which lost 2 bases and 5 bases, there was a span of 12 bases. Per germline, CDR1 ENHRY and CDR2 SYGVKD. The genes are TRBV10-3 and TRBJ2-5, with a tentative D call TRBD2 (6 bases). Sequenced material: peripheral blood, taken on day 0 of AZD1222 vaccination. The receptor's source is an adult in good health. The CDR3 sequence: CAISERDLGETQYF. CDR3 DNA sequence: TGTGCCATCAGTGAGCGGGACTTGGGGGAGACCCAGTACTTC.